A single TCR beta chain is shown here with its context. The data belong to a study of blood T cell repertoires in COVID-19. Study background: The United States, Italy and Spain provided the acute and convalescent COVID-19 samples. Sources were T cells, B-cell-depleted T cells, or PBMCs; the material itself was cDNA or gDNA.

Participant reports of clinical history set cohort assignment. Authors' analysis steps: Using reference gene primer amplification, nucleated cell counts were estimated. TCRdb's table, derived via immunoSEQ multiplex PCR, lists solely in-frame clones and lacks some. V and J calls plus clone size are reproduced from that table; the DNA served to infer D and trimming. This repertoire shows roughly 260,000 clones, roughly 87% found once; its top ten account for 2.5% to 3%. Deletions cut 4 bases from V and 2 bases from J, with 15 bases between. This CDR3 is built from 16 residues. The germline CDR1 and CDR2 sequences are MGHDK and SYGVNS.

Source material: PBMCs or T cells enriched from blood (not recorded which). The V call is TRBV25-1, the J call TRBJ1-5; D possibly corresponds to TRBD1 (5 bases). The TCR was taken from a woman aged 25-40 years with acute COVID-19. Here the CDR3 DNA reads TGTGCCAGCAGTGCGTCCAGCGGGGCAGGCAATCAGCCCCAGCATTTT. Amino acids: CASSASSGAGNQPQHF.